This TCR beta chain was identified during a study of CD8+ T cells in alopecia areata. As to treatment: oral pan-JAK inhibitor, 5-10 mg twice daily. V lost 3 bases, J lost 3 bases, and 9 bases lay in between. The CDR3 has 12 residues. The germline CDR1 and CDR2 sequences are GTSNPN and SVGIG (reference sequence). TCR sequencing used cDNA made by reverse transcription of extracted RNA. Sequenced by immunoSEQ multiplex PCR; TCRdb stores in-frame clones only, minus some. The sample consists of around 290,000 clones, over 45% of them appearing once. This receptor was obtained from a human donor with alopecia areata. The sample in question was CD4+ T cells sorted from blood, obtained at week 24, from a patient treated with tofacitinib. The rearrangement joins TRBV30 to TRBJ2-7; D call uncertain. This chain's CDR3 is CAWRAAYYEQYF. Written as DNA, the CDR3 is TGTGCCTGGAGGGCAGCCTACTACGAGCAGTACTTC.